This TCR beta chain was identified during a study of OX40 agonist ivuxolimab in advanced cancers. For context, the study as a whole: Ivuxolimab, which targeted the costimulatory receptor OX40 (CD134), was an agonistic, fully human IgG2 monoclonal antibody. Intravenous ivuxolimab was administered to patients every 2 weeks at six dose levels: 0.01, 0.1, 0.3, 1.5, 3 and 10 mg/kg. Among the roughly 52 dose-escalation patients, about 19 had hepatocellular carcinoma, 15 melanoma, 9 renal cell carcinoma and 9 head and neck cancer. The dose-escalation cohort was about 83% male with a mean age of about 65 years, ranging from about 20 to 85. Patients were allowed to have had prior anti-PD-1, anti-PD-L1 or anti-CTLA-4 therapy, and approximately 39% of the dose-escalation patients had been treated with checkpoint inhibitors. Partial responses occurred in three dose-escalation patients, of whom one had hepatocellular carcinoma and two had cutaneous melanoma. The purpose of peripheral TCRbeta sequencing was to test whether ivuxolimab changed TCR sequence diversity and led to clonal T-cell expansion. The paper covers the monotherapy dose-escalation part of the phase I ivuxolimab trial, which included N ≈ 50 patients.

In the germline V gene, CDR1 corresponds to MGHDK and CDR2 to SYGVNS. The trim is 7 bases for V and 4 bases for J, with a gap of 13 bases between the germline ends. Taken from cysteine to phenylalanine, the CDR3 has 13 residues. Left in the record is the CDR3 DNA by itself, 39 bases read in frame from the first base. Paper-wide results and their limitations: At doses from 0.1 to 3.0 mg/kg, clonal expansion was seen in both CD4+ and CD8+ blood T cells between baseline and week 6. In partial responders in the 0.1-3.0 mg/kg groups, normalized peripheral clonal expansion was found to be among the lowest, especially among CD8+ T cells. Which antigens the clonally expanded peripheral T cells were specific for was not determined. Low levels of normalized T-cell clonal expansion were also seen in some patients who did not respond. After ivuxolimab, CD8+ T cells had more expanded clones than CD4+ T cells on average.

Comment on this clone: Which antigen it targets is not known. The sample holds no much larger clone one base away, and base qualities are not on file.

The trial excluded patients who had a history of autoimmune disease or were on systemic immunosuppression. Peripheral blood for TCR sequencing was collected from all dose cohorts at baseline, on cycle 4 day 1, and on cycle 7 day 1. Samples were obtained from an open-label, multicenter, first-in-human phase I dose-escalation trial of ivuxolimab. The trial enrolled adults with locally advanced or metastatic head and neck squamous cell, hepatocellular, melanoma or renal cell carcinoma. Before TCR sequencing, CD4+ T cells and CD8+ T cells from peripheral blood were sorted into separate populations. For sequencing of the TCRbeta CDR3 region, genomic DNA was extracted from the sorted cells. The immunoSEQ Assay was used to sequence the TCRbeta CDR3 regions. The table comes from immuneACCESS by way of TCRdb, which keeps in-frame sequences with V and J called. Part of the clones is missing from these tables; in studies checked, under half for an unresolved V gene and the rest for unknown reasons. This sample is represented by about 41,000 clones; about 86% of them were singletons. About a third of the sample is taken by the ten largest.

The TCR was taken from an adult with an advanced solid tumor such as melanoma, head and neck, liver or kidney cancer. The sequences come from CD4+ or CD8+ T cells sorted from blood, collected in a trial of the OX40 agonist ivuxolimab. The rearrangement combines TRBV25-1 with TRBJ1-2; the D gene assignment is ambiguous. The bases are TGTGCCAGCAACCAGGTAGAGGGCTATGGCTACACCTTC. It is translated as CASNQVEGYGYTF.